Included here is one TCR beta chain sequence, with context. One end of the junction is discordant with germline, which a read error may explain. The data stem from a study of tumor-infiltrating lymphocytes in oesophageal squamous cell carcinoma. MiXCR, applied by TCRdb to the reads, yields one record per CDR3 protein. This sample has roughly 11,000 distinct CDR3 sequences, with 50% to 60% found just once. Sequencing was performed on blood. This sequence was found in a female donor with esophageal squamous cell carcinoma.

CDR3 DNA sequence: TGTGCCAGCGGGGCCCGGGGGTCCCTTAATGAGCAGTTCTTC. This codes for CASGARGSLNEQFF. The J gene is TRBJ2-3, the V gene TRBV4-1; 7 positions match TRBD2. The DNA matches TRBJ2-1 better at its end, which makes the J call doubtful. Germline V gene data show CDR1 as MGHRA and CDR2 as YSYEKL. The CDR3 sequence is 14 residues long.